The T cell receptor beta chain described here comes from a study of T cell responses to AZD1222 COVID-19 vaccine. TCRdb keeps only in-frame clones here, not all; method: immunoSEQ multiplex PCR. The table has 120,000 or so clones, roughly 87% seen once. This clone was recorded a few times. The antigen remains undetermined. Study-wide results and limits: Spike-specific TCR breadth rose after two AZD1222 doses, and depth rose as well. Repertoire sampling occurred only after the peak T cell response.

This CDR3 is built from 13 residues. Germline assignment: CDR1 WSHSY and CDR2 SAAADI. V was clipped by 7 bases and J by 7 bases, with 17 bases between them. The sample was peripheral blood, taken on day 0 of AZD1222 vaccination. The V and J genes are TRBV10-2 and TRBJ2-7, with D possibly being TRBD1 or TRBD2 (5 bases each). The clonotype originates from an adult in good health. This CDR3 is CASKKGTQGEQYF. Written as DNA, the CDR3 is TGCGCCAGCAAGAAGGGGACCCAAGGGGAGCAGTACTTC.